Listed below are T cell receptor beta chains from one sample, sequenced in a study of CD8 T cells in ankylosing spondylitis. MiXCR, run by TCRdb on the 5' RACE reads, gives a single entry per CDR3 protein. The repertoire holds some 300,000 distinct CDR3 sequences, with less than 25% as singletons. Sequences were obtained from blood, either unsorted or a sorted T cell fraction (not recorded which). The receptors stem from a female donor with ankylosing spondylitis or in good health (not recorded which). CDR3s include the opening cysteine and the closing phenylalanine or tryptophan. The D gene is left open where the match is weak. Size tells how often a clone was seen (once, few, many) or the class of an expanded clone, and some rows leave it out.

16,TRBV20-1,once,-,TRBJ2-7,CSARAGPPHLAYEQYF,TGCAGTGCAAGGGCGGGACCGCCACACCTTGCCTACGAGCAGTACTTC
13,TRBV20-1,-,-,TRBJ2-5,CSASPPGGETQYF,TGCAGTGCTTCTCCCCCTGGCGGTGAGACCCAGTACTTC
15,TRBV7-9,many,-,TRBJ2-5,CASSLRGNYQETQYF,TGTGCCAGCAGCTTAAGGGGGAATTACCAAGAGACCCAGTACTTC
13,TRBV6-1,few,-,TRBJ2-3,CASRLLVVDTQYF,TGTGCCAGCAGACTACTAGTTGTCGATACGCAGTATTTT
14,TRBV29-1,few,TRBD1,TRBJ1-1,CSSTAGGMNTEAFF,TGCAGCTCCACGGCAGGGGGAATGAACACTGAAGCTTTCTTT
14,TRBV6-1,-,-,TRBJ1-5,CASSFGRANQPQHF,TGTGCCAGTTCTTTTGGAAGGGCGAATCAGCCCCAGCATTTT
15,TRBV12-3/TRBV12-4,-,-,TRBJ1-2,CATARGGPPNYGYTF,TGTGCCACCGCTAGGGGGGGGCCCCCTAACTATGGCTACACCTTC
14,TRBV6-2/TRBV6-3,few,-,TRBJ1-5,CASSSTRNNQPQHF,TGTGCCAGCAGTTCCACACGGAATAATCAGCCCCAGCATTTT
17,TRBV3-1,few,TRBD2,TRBJ2-7,CASSPSGLAGGPGEQYF,TGTGCCAGCAGCCCCTCCGGACTAGCGGGAGGGCCGGGGGAGCAGTACTTC
14,TRBV5-5,-,TRBD2,TRBJ2-2,CASSLGAGTGELFF,TGTGCCAGCAGCTTGGGAGCGGGAACCGGGGAGCTGTTTTTT
15,TRBV7-2,-,-,TRBJ2-2,CASSVPLWGTGELFF,TGTGCCAGCAGTGTTCCATTGTGGGGAACCGGGGAGCTGTTTTTT
14,TRBV2,many,-,TRBJ2-2,CASRRDSNTGELFF,TGTGCCAGCAGACGGGACTCGAACACCGGGGAGCTGTTTTTT
15,TRBV5-4,few,-,TRBJ2-1,CASSRGTPSGNEQFF,TGTGCCAGCAGCCGGGGGACTCCCTCGGGGAATGAGCAGTTCTTC
14,TRBV5-1,-,-,TRBJ1-5,CASSPDGPGQPQHF,TGCGCCAGCAGCCCTGACGGACCCGGTCAGCCCCAGCATTTT
16,TRBV21-1,-,-,TRBJ1-3,CASSKGGVSSGNTIYF,TGTGCCAGCAGCAAAGGTGGGGTCTCCTCTGGAAACACCATATATTTT
16,TRBV5-1,-,TRBD2,TRBJ2-1,CASSSGAGGEIGEQFF,TGCGCCAGCAGCTCTGGAGCGGGAGGAGAAATCGGTGAGCAGTTCTTC
13,TRBV20-1,many,-,TRBJ2-1,CSARPSSYNEQFF,TGCAGTGCTAGACCCAGCTCCTACAATGAGCAGTTCTTC
16,TRBV4-3,-,-,TRBJ2-3,CASSQDRGTSTDTQYF,TGCGCCAGCAGCCAAGATAGGGGAACTAGCACAGATACGCAGTATTTT
14,TRBV12-3/TRBV12-4,few,-,TRBJ2-2,CASRPNRNTGELFF,TGTGCCAGCAGGCCTAACAGGAACACCGGGGAGCTGTTTTTT
14,TRBV5-1,many,-,TRBJ2-7,CASSGSGGGDEQYF,TGCGCCAGCAGCGGCTCCGGCGGAGGCGACGAGCAGTACTTC
13,TRBV30,few,-,TRBJ1-1,CAWRSGTNTEAFF,TGTGCCTGGAGGTCAGGAACGAACACTGAAGCTTTCTTT
14,TRBV10-3,-,-,TRBJ2-7,CAISDQGSSYEQYF,TGTGCCATCAGTGACCAGGGCAGCTCCTACGAGCAGTACTTC
13,TRBV10-2,once,-,TRBJ2-7,CASSTGTSYEQYF,TGCGCCAGCAGTACAGGGACCTCCTACGAGCAGTACTTC
15,TRBV24-1,few,-,TRBJ2-3,CATSDLVRGTDTQYF,TGTGCCACCAGTGATTTGGTCCGAGGAACAGATACGCAGTATTTT
18,TRBV18,-,TRBD2,TRBJ2-1,CASSPGLAGIDSYNEQFF,TGTGCCAGCTCACCTGGGCTAGCGGGAATTGACTCCTACAATGAGCAGTTCTTC
17,TRBV10-2,-,-,TRBJ2-5,CASRRGRGIDLQETQYF,TGCGCCAGCAGACGAGGACGGGGAATCGACCTCCAAGAGACCCAGTACTTC
15,TRBV20-1,-,-,TRBJ2-4,CSAQQDNLAKNIQYF,TGCAGTGCACAACAGGATAACTTAGCCAAAAACATTCAGTACTTC
16,TRBV11-2,-,-,TRBJ2-1,CASSSRIAVRGNEQFF,TGTGCCAGCAGCTCCCGTATAGCGGTAAGAGGGAATGAGCAGTTCTTC
15,TRBV12-3/TRBV12-4,-,-,TRBJ2-3,CASSLAFRGTDTQYF,TGTGCCAGCAGTTTAGCGTTTCGGGGGACAGATACGCAGTATTTT
13,TRBV15,many,-,TRBJ1-4,CATRGATNEKLFF,TGTGCCACCAGAGGGGCGACCAATGAAAAACTGTTTTTT
14,TRBV6-2/TRBV6-3,few,-,TRBJ1-4,CASSSSASNEKLFF,TGTGCCAGCAGTTCCTCAGCAAGTAATGAAAAACTGTTTTTT
14,TRBV12-3/TRBV12-4,few,-,TRBJ2-7,CASSLFEGSYEQYF,TGTGCCAGCAGCCTCTTCGAGGGCTCCTACGAGCAGTACTTC
13,TRBV6-1,few,-,TRBJ2-7,CASRSVSSYEQYF,TGTGCCAGCAGGTCGGTGAGCTCCTACGAGCAGTACTTC
17,TRBV4-2,many,TRBD2,TRBJ2-5,CASSQDRGRLAQETQYF,TGTGCCAGCAGCCAGGATCGAGGGCGACTAGCACAAGAGACCCAGTACTTC
14,TRBV5-5,-,-,TRBJ1-4,CASSFRLQPEKLFF,TGTGCCAGCAGCTTTAGGCTACAACCGGAGAAACTGTTTTTT
15,TRBV20-1,-,-,TRBJ1-1,CSARGSGFMNTEAFF,TGCAGTGCTAGGGGGAGCGGATTTATGAACACTGAAGCTTTCTTT
15,TRBV3-1,-,TRBD1,TRBJ2-1,CASSFRDRSYNEQFF,TGTGCCAGCAGTTTCCGGGACAGGTCCTACAATGAGCAGTTCTTC